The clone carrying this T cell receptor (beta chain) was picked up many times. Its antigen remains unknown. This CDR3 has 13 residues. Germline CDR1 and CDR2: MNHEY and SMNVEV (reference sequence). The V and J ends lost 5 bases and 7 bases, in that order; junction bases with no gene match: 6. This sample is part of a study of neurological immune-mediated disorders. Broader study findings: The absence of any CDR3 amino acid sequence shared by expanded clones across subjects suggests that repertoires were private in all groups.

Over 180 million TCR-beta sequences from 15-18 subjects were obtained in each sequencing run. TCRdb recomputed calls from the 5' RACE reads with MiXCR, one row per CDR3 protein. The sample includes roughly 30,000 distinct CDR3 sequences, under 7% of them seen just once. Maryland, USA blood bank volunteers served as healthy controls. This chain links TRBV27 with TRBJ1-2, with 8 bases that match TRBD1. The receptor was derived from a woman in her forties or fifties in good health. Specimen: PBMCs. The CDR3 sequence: CASSDRGRGGYTF. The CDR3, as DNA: TGTGCCAGCAGTGACAGGGGTCGGGGTGGCTACACCTTC.